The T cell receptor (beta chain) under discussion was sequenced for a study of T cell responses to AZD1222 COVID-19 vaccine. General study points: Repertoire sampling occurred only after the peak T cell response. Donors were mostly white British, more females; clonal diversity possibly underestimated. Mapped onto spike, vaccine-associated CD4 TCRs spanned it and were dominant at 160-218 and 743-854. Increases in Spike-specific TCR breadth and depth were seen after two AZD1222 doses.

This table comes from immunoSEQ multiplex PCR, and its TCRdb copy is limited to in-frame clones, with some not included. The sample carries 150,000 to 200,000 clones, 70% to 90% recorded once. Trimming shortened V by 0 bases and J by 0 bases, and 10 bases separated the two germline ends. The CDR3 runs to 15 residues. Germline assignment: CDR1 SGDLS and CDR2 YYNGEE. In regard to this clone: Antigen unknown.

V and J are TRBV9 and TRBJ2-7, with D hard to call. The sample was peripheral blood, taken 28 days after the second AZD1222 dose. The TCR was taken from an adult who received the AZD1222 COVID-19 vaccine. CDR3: CASSVGAGLSYEQYF. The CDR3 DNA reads TGTGCCAGCAGCGTAGGGGCAGGCCTCTCCTACGAGCAGTACTTC.